This T cell receptor (beta chain) stems from a study of blood T cell repertoires in COVID-19 (dated by TCRdb to 2018 to 2021). For context, the study as a whole: Collaborator samples came from the United States, Italy and Spain and covered acute and convalescent phases of COVID-19. The material from the prospective study consisted of cDNA or gDNA derived from T cells, B-cell-depleted T cells, or PBMCs. Subjects who had been exposed to COVID-19, were actively infected with it, or had recovered from it provided the deeply sampled blood TCRbeta repertoires that made up the dataset. A freely available public database, intended as a resource for researchers studying the immune response to SARS-CoV-2, is where the repertoires were released. Samples came from the ongoing ImmuneRACE study (first 160 participants) plus 1,254 subjects from 6 global collaborators. A de-identified subject ID, COVID-19 status, age in years and sex were almost always included in the sample metadata. Where HLA class I and class II types were available, the types were taken from metadata supplied by the sample provider, not from assay-based typing. The full study reports these points: How much clinical and demographic metadata was included differed by source and by participant, and the metadata was provided uncurated.

The cysteine opens and the phenylalanine closes a CDR3 of 15 amino acids. Only the CDR3 region is kept as DNA, spanning 45 bases read in frame from base 1. The CDR1 and CDR2 encoded by the germline V gene (reference sequence) are MNHNY and SVGAGI. V lost 6 bases and J lost 4 bases; the stretch between them is 17 bases long. The collaborating institutions used their own protocols to collect whole blood in K2EDTA tubes. For TCRbeta analysis, collaborators shipped samples as frozen whole blood, isolated PBMCs, or DNA extracted from either of those sample types. The immunoSEQ Assay, a bias-controlled multiplex PCR, was used to amplify TCRbeta CDR3 regions from genomic DNA. The source study handled its data this way. Nucleated cell counts per sample were estimated from amplification of reference gene primers within the assay. Sequence reads were collapsed and filtered to measure the absolute abundance of every unique TCRbeta CDR3 rearrangement. For each sample, productive Simpson clonality was calculated as the square root of Simpson's diversity index across productive rearrangements. TCRdb obtained this table from immuneACCESS and retained in-frame rearrangements with V and J assigned. These tables miss some clones; where compared with another copy, unresolved V genes account for less than half of the shortfall, and the remainder is unexplained. V and J calls and clone size are copied from that table; D and trimming were computed from the DNA. The sample includes 250,000 to 300,000 clones, with 65% to 90% observed a single time. About 3.2% of the sample is taken by the ten largest.

This clone was recorded only once. Its antigen is still unknown. No quality values exist for individual bases; no much larger clone is one base distant. Recombination joined TRBV6-6 with TRBJ2-3; perhaps TRBD1 is the D gene, with 6 bases matching. Sample: peripheral blood. This TCR was recovered from a woman aged 60-70 years with active or convalescent COVID-19. The sequenced DNA is TGTGCCAGCAGAGACAACAGGGCGAGACCAGATACGCAGTATTTT. Its protein is CASRDNRARPDTQYF.